This T cell receptor beta chain was obtained from a study of OX40 agonist ivuxolimab in advanced cancers. Study in general: Ivuxolimab, an agonistic anti-OX40 (CD134) antibody, was given to patients.

Method: immunoSEQ multiplex PCR; TCRdb's copy keeps in-frame clones and lacks some. There are 75,000 to 100,000 clones in the sample; 80% to 95% occur only once, and around 3.4% lies in the top ten. The V gene's germline CDR1 is DFQATT and CDR2 SNEGSKA (reference sequence). This CDR3 is 11 amino acids long. The V end lost 6 bases, the J end lost 0 bases, and 5 bases lay between the germline ends. The rearrangement links TRBV20-1 to TRBJ1-1, with D hard to call. The TCR originated in an adult with an advanced solid tumor such as melanoma, head and neck, liver or kidney cancer. The sample consisted of CD4+ or CD8+ T cells sorted from blood, taken in a trial of the OX40 agonist ivuxolimab. For the CDR3, the DNA is TGCAGTGCCATTTTGAACACTGAAGCTTTCTTT. Translation gives CSAILNTEAFF.